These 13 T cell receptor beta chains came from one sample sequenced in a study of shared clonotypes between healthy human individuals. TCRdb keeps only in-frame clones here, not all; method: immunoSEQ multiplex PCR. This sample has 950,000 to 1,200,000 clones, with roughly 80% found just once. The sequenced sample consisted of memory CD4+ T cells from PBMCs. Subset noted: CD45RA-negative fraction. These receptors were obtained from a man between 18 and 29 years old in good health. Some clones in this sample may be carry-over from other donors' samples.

CDR3 loop: CASSFSRRFNEQFF. The CDR3 coding sequence is TGCGCCAGCAGCTTCTCGCGAAGGTTCAATGAGCAGTTCTTC. This chain links TRBV5-1 with TRBJ2-1; D not resolved. Germline V gene sequence: CDR1 SGHRS, CDR2 YFSETQ. Between the trimmed V and J ends, which lost 2 bases and 6 bases, there was a span of 12 bases. The CDR3 runs to 14 residues.

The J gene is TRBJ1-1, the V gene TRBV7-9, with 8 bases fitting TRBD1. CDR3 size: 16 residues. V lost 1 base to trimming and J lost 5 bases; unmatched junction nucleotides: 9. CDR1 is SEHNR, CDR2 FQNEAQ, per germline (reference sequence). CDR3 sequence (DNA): TGTGCCAGCAGCTTAGGTGACAGGGGATGGAAGACTGAAGCTTTCTTT. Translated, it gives CASSLGDRGWKTEAFF.

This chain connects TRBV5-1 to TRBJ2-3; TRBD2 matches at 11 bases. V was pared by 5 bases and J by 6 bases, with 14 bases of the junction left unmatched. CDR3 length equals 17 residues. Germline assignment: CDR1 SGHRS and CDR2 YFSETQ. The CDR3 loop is CASRPTSGRPRGDTQYF. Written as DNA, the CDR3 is TGCGCCAGCAGGCCTACTAGCGGGAGACCCCGGGGCGATACGCAGTATTTT.

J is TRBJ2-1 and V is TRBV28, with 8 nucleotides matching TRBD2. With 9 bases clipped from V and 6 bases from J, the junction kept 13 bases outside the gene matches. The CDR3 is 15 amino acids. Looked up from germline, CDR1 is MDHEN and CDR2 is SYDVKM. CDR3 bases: TGTGCCAGGATACTGGGACTAGGCAATGTCAATGAGCAGTTCTTC. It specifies CARILGLGNVNEQFF.

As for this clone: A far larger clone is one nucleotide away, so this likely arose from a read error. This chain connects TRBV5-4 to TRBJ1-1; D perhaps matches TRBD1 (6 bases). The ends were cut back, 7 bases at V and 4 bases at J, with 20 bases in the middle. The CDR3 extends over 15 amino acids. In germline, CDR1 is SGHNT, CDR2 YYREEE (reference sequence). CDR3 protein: CASGLVGGVGTEAFF. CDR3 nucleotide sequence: TGTGCCAGCGGCCTAGTGGGGGGCGTAGGCACTGAAGCTTTCTTT.

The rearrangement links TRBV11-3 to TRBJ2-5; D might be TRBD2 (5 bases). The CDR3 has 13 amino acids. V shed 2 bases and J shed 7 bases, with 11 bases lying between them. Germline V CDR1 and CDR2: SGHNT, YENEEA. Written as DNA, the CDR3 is TGTGCCAGCAGCTTATCCCTCGCGGGGACCCAGTACTTC. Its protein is CASSLSLAGTQYF. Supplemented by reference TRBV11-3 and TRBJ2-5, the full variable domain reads EAGVVQSPRYKIIEKKQPVAFWCNPISGHNTLYWYLQNLGQGPELLIRYENEEAVDDSQLPKDRFSAERLKGVDSTLKIQPAELGDSAVYLCASSLSLAGTQYFGPGTRLLVL.

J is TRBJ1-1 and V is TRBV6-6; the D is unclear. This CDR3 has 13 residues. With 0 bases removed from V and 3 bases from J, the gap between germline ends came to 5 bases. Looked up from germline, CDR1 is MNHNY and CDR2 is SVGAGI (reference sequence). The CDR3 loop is CASSYSQDTEAFF. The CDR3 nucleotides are TGTGCCAGCAGTTACTCGCAGGACACTGAAGCTTTCTTT.

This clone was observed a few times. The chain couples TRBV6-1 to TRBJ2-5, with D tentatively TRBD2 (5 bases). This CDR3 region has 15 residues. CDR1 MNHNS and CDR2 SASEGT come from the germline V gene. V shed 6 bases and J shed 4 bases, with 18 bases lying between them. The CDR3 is CASRDQSGSGETQYF. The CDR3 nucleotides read TGTGCCAGCAGGGACCAATCGGGGTCGGGAGAGACCCAGTACTTC.

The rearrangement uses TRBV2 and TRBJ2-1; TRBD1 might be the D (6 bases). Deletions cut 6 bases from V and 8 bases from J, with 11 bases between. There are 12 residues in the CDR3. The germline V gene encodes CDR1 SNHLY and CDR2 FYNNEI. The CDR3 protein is CASSAQGHEQFF. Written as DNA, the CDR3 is TGTGCCAGCAGCGCACAGGGCCATGAGCAGTTCTTC.

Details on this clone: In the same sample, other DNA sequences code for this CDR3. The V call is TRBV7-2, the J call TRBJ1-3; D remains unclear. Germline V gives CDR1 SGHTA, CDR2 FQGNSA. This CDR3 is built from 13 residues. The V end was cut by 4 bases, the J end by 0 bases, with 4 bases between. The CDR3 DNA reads TGTGCCAGCAGCTCCGTCTCTGGAAACACCATATATTTT. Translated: CASSSVSGNTIYF.

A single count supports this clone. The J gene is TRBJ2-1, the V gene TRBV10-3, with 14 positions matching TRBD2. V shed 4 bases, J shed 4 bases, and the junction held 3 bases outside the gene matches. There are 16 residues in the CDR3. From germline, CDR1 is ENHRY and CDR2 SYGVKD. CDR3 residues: CAISGGTSGSYNEQFF. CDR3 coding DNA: TGTGCCATCAGTGGGGGGACTAGCGGGAGTTACAATGAGCAGTTCTTC.

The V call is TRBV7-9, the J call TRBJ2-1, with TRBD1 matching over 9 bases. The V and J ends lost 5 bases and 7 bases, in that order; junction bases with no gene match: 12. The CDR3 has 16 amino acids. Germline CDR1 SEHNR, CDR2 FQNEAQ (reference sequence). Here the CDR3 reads CASSLQWGTGTNEQFF. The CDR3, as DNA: TGTGCCAGCAGCCTCCAGTGGGGGACAGGGACAAATGAGCAGTTCTTC.

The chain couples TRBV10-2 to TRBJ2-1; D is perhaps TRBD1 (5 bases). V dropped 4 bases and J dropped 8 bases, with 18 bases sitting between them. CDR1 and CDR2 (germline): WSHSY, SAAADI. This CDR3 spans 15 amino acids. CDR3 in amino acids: CASSVQRFWGDEQFF. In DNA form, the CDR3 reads TGCGCCAGCAGTGTACAACGGTTCTGGGGCGATGAGCAGTTCTTC.